This T cell receptor (beta chain) emerged from a study of OX40 agonist ivuxolimab in advanced cancers. Whole-study context: Patients got intravenous ivuxolimab at 0.01 to 10 mg/kg every 2 weeks.

Of note for this clone: The antigen remains undetermined.

Sequencing used immunoSEQ multiplex PCR; TCRdb keeps in-frame clones, though not all of them. The table lists 50,000 to 65,000 clones, about 88% of them singletons. Broader study findings: Patients with a partial response at 0.1-3.0 mg/kg had among the lowest clonal expansion.

The receptor was derived from an adult with an advanced solid tumor such as melanoma, head and neck, liver or kidney cancer. Material: CD4+ or CD8+ T cells sorted from blood, obtained in a trial of the OX40 agonist ivuxolimab.

For the CDR3, the DNA is TGTGCCAGCAGCTTAGCGCCTTTCAGCCCTAATGAAAAACTGTTTTTT. Translated, it gives CASSLAPFSPNEKLFF. This chain uses TRBV7-6 with TRBJ1-4; no clear D gene. The CDR3 consists of 16 residues. Germline CDR1 is SGHVS and CDR2 is FNYEAQ. Trimming cost V 0 bases and J 3 bases, with 11 bases left between them.